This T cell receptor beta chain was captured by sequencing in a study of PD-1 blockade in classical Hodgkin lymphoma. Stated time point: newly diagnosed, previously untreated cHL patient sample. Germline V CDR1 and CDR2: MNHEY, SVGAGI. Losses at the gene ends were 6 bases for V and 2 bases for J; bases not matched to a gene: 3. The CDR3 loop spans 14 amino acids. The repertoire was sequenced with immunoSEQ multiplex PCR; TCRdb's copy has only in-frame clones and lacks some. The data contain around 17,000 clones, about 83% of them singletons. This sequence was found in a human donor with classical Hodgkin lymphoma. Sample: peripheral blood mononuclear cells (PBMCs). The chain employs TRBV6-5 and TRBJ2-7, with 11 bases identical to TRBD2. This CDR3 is CASRELAGAYEQYF. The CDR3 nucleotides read TGTGCCAGCAGAGAACTAGCGGGGGCCTACGAGCAGTACTTC.